Presented here are 28 T cell receptor beta chains from one specimen sequenced in a study of TIL therapy for anti-PD-1-resistant metastatic lung cancer. Time point in this sample: pre-treatment sample, taken before nivolumab and TIL therapy. Most excised metastases sampled were pleural nodules or supraclavicular lymph nodes. The libraries were made with immunoSEQ v3. Libraries were prepared by immunoSEQ multiplex PCR; TCRdb keeps only in-frame clonotypes and omits some of them. The data contain roughly 92,000 clones, less than 70% of them singletons. Sample: tumor tissue, taken at baseline. The receptors come from a person between 25 and 79 years old with non-small cell lung cancer.

This clone showed up just once. V and J are TRBV7-2 and TRBJ2-5; 15 positions agree with TRBD2. V was clipped by 5 bases and J by 5 bases; unmatched bases: 9. The germline gives CDR1 SGHTA, CDR2 FQGNSA. CDR3 length: 17 amino acids. The CDR3 region is CASSLGLAGGPWETQYF. CDR3 bases: TGTGCCAGCAGCCTCGGACTAGCGGGAGGGCCGTGGGAGACCCAGTACTTC.

In this sample, this clone turned up a few times. The V and J genes are TRBV29-1 and TRBJ2-6; perhaps TRBD1 as D (5 bases). The germline V gene has CDR1 SQVTM and CDR2 ANQGSEA. The CDR3 spans 16 residues. Trimming pared 5 bases from V and 0 bases from J, leaving 14 bases between. DNA of the CDR3: TGCAGCGTTACTCAGGGTTTGAACTCTGGGGCCAACGTCCTGACTTTC. Encoded protein: CSVTQGLNSGANVLTF.

J is TRBJ1-2 and V is TRBV28; TRBD1 might be the D (5 bases). This CDR3 spans 16 amino acids. The V end lost 6 bases, the J end lost 7 bases, and 24 bases lay between the germline ends. Germline values: CDR1 MDHEN, CDR2 SYDVKM. CDR3 sequence reads: CASRFFGTKGVSGYTF. CDR3 DNA sequence: TGTGCCAGCAGATTCTTCGGGACTAAGGGTGTATCTGGCTACACCTTC.

There are a few counts of this clone. The chain carries TRBV19 and TRBJ2-2; the D is unclear. Trimming took 7 bases from V and 2 from J, leaving 11 bases between them. Per the germline V gene, CDR1 is LNHDA and CDR2 is SQIVND (reference sequence). This CDR3 has 14 residues. CDR3 nucleotide sequence: TGTGCCAGTACCGTAGTAACTAACACCGGGGAGCTGTTTTTT. Its translation: CASTVVTNTGELFF.

CDR3: CASSQDSGGKLFF. DNA for the CDR3: TGCGCCAGCAGCCAAGACAGCGGGGGAAAACTGTTTTTT. The chain employs TRBV4-3 and TRBJ1-4; tentative D call: TRBD1 (5 bases). The ends were cut back, 0 bases at V and 10 bases at J, with 9 bases in the middle. The germline gives CDR1 LGHNA, CDR2 YSLEER. The CDR3 is 13 amino acids.

This chain joins TRBV10-3 and TRBJ2-1; TRBD1 might be the D (5 bases). This CDR3 has 14 residues. Germline V gene lookup returns CDR1 ENHRY and CDR2 SYGVKD. Trimming shortened V by 3 bases and J by 6 bases, and 12 bases separated the two germline ends. The CDR3 protein is CAISEGKGANEQFF. CDR3 bases: TGTGCCATCAGTGAAGGAAAAGGGGCCAATGAGCAGTTCTTC.

This rearrangement joins TRBV5-6 to TRBJ2-1, with 11 bases aligning to TRBD2. V was clipped by 3 bases and J by 5 bases; unmatched bases: 4. The CDR3 runs to 15 residues. Germline assignment: CDR1 SGHDT and CDR2 YYEEEE. CDR3 amino acids: CASSSISGRDNEQFF. For the CDR3, the DNA is TGTGCCAGCAGCTCCATTAGCGGGAGGGACAATGAGCAGTTCTTC.

DNA for the CDR3: TGCGCCAGCAGCTTGGCCGAGGTTAGCATCAATGAGCAGTTCTTC. Translation: CASSLAEVSINEQFF. The V call is TRBV5-1, the J call TRBJ2-1; D remains ambiguous. The V end was cut by 0 bases, the J end by 6 bases, with 13 bases between. The CDR3 runs 15 residues. CDR1 is SGHRS and CDR2 is YFSETQ in the germline V gene. The variable domain in full, with the rest retrieved from reference TRBV5-1 and TRBJ2-1, is KAGVTQTPRYLIKTRGQQVTLSCSPISGHRSVSWYQQTPGQGLQFLFEYFSETQRNKGNFPGRFSGRQFSNSRSEMNVSTLELGDSALYLCASSLAEVSINEQFFGPGTRLTVL.

The chain carries TRBV30 and TRBJ2-3; D ambiguous. CDR1 and CDR2 from the germline V gene are GTSNPN and SVGIG (reference sequence). CDR3 length: 15 residues. V lost 1 base, J lost 0 bases, and 11 bases lay in between. The CDR3 DNA reads TGTGCCTGGAGTGCCGGCTATGCTAGCACAGATACGCAGTATTTT. Its protein product is CAWSAGYASTDTQYF.

The chain joins TRBV4-1 to TRBJ1-1; unclear D gene. The V end was cut by 0 bases, the J end by 1 base, with 6 bases between. The CDR3 is 14 residues long. The germline CDR1 and CDR2 sequences are MGHRA and YSYEKL. The CDR3 DNA is TGCGCCAGCAGCCAAGATATTAGGAACACTGAAGCTTTCTTT. Its protein is CASSQDIRNTEAFF.

This clone was seen a handful of times. This chain joins TRBV9 and TRBJ1-2; 11 bases align to TRBD1. The V gene end was trimmed by 2 bases and the J gene end by 6 bases; junction bases not matched to a gene: 9. Germline CDR1 SGDLS, CDR2 YYNGEE. The CDR3 contains 16 residues. The CDR3 coding sequence is TGTGCCAGCAGCGTGGTGGGGACAGGGGGAAGGGATGGCTACACCTTC. It translates to CASSVVGTGGRDGYTF.

The chain combines TRBV28 with TRBJ2-7; TRBD1 matches 8 bases. Trimming took 8 bases from V and 2 from J; bases not matched to a gene: 5. Germline V gene sequence: CDR1 MDHEN, CDR2 SYDVKM. The CDR3 loop spans 13 amino acids. The CDR3 here is CASLGTGAYEQYF. CDR3 nucleotide sequence: TGTGCCAGCCTCGGGACAGGAGCCTACGAGCAGTACTTC. The variable domain in full, completed from reference TRBV28 and TRBJ2-7, reads DVKVTQSSRYLVKRTGEKVFLECVQDMDHENMFWYRQDPGLGLRLIYFSYDVKMKEKGDIPEGYSVSREKKERFSLILESASTNQTSMYLCASLGTGAYEQYFGPGTRLTVT.

This chain uses TRBV9 with TRBJ2-3; D may be TRBD1 (6 bases). CDR3 length: 19 residues. Trimming cost V 2 bases and J 1 base, with 23 bases left between them. CDR1 is SGDLS, CDR2 YYNGEE, per germline. The CDR3 DNA reads TGTGCCAGCAGCGTCCGGGCGGGCAGGGGCGATGGAGGCACAGATACGCAGTATTTT. Translation gives CASSVRAGRGDGGTDTQYF.

This clone was found a few times. This chain uses TRBV4-2 with TRBJ2-2, with D perhaps matching TRBD1 or TRBD2 (6 bases each). CDR1 LGHNA and CDR2 YNFKEQ come from the germline V gene. CDR3 size: 16 residues. V gave up 0 bases and J gave up 4 bases, with 12 bases separating them. The CDR3 sequence is CASSQDSGAGTGELFF. In DNA, the CDR3 is TGTGCCAGCAGCCAAGATTCGGGGGCCGGCACCGGGGAGCTGTTTTTT.

V and J are TRBV5-5 and TRBJ2-5; TRBD1 matches at 9 bases. CDR1 and CDR2 from the germline V gene are SGHKS and YYEKEE (reference sequence). The CDR3 has 16 amino acids. The trim removed 6 bases at V and 5 bases at J, leaving 14 bases unmatched. The CDR3 reads CASTIHAQGASETQYF. The CDR3, as DNA: TGTGCCAGCACCATTCATGCACAGGGGGCTAGTGAGACCCAGTACTTC.

This rearrangement joins TRBV7-8 to TRBJ2-7, with 11 nucleotides matching TRBD2. Trimming cost V 2 bases and J 4 bases; bases outside gene matches: 4. There are 15 residues in the CDR3. Germline CDR1 reads SGHVS; CDR2 reads FQNEAQ. The CDR3 nucleotides are TGTGCCAGCAGCTTAAGTGGGACTAGCGGATACGAGCAGTACTTC. Residues: CASSLSGTSGYEQYF.

This chain links TRBV7-2 with TRBJ2-5; D gene uncertain. Trimming left V 4 bases short and J 1 base short, with 1 base between. The CDR3 runs 11 residues. The V gene's germline CDR1 is SGHTA and CDR2 FQGNSA. The CDR3 nucleotides are TGTGCCAGCAGCTCCCAAGAGACCCAGTACTTC. Its translation is CASSSQETQYF.

In its sample, this clone was seen a few times. The gene calls are TRBV6-5 and TRBJ2-5; 8 bases line up with TRBD1. This CDR3 spans 13 amino acids. With V trimmed by 5 bases and J by 5 bases, 4 bases remained unmatched. Germline assignment: CDR1 MNHEY and CDR2 SVGAGI. The CDR3 bases are TGTGCCAGCAGTCCAGGGGGCTCGGAGACCCAGTACTTC. This gives the protein CASSPGGSETQYF.

The sample holds one count of this clone. The CDR3 sequence is CASSQNPGGSYEQYF. DNA of the CDR3: TGCGCCAGCAGTCAGAACCCAGGGGGCTCCTACGAGCAGTACTTC. The chain has TRBV5-1 and TRBJ2-7; 7 bases map to TRBD1. Germline CDR1 SGHRS, CDR2 YFSETQ. CDR3 length equals 15 residues. V shed 5 bases and J 0 bases; nucleotides not matched to a gene: 8.

This chain joins TRBV27 and TRBJ1-5, with D unresolved. The CDR3 is 16 amino acids. Trimming pared 3 bases from V and 0 bases from J, leaving 12 bases between. Germline V lookup: CDR1 MNHEY, CDR2 SMNVEV (reference sequence). The CDR3 DNA reads TGTGCCAGCAGTTTGGATGGACCATATAGCAATCAGCCCCAGCATTTT. It encodes CASSLDGPYSNQPQHF.

This clone was counted a single time. V gene TRBV5-1 combines with J gene TRBJ2-1; 11 bases map to TRBD2. This CDR3 region has 16 residues. Germline V CDR1 and CDR2: SGHRS, YFSETQ. J lost 6 bases, V lost 4 bases, and 9 bases had no gene match. Written as DNA, the CDR3 is TGCGCCAGCAGCCCCTCTAGCGGGGGGAGGGCCAATGAGCAGTTCTTC. Its translation is CASSPSSGGRANEQFF.

This clone was detected only once. The chain is built from TRBV6-1 and TRBJ2-5; tentative D call: TRBD2 (7 bases). Germline V CDR1 and CDR2: MNHNS, SASEGT. The CDR3 loop spans 18 amino acids. Trimming stripped 1 base from V and 1 base from J, with 19 bases between. This chain's CDR3 is CASSEGWGGRVSQETQYF. CDR3 nucleotides: TGTGCCAGCAGTGAAGGATGGGGGGGCAGGGTAAGCCAAGAGACCCAGTACTTC.

The chain links TRBV2 to TRBJ2-5; the match to TRBD1 covers 9 bases. V lost 6 bases, J lost 9 bases, and 20 bases stayed unmatched. The CDR3 totals 17 residues. Germline V gene sequence: CDR1 SNHLY, CDR2 FYNNEI. CDR3 residues: CASSLNRGPWSPEAQYF. The CDR3 DNA sequence: TGTGCCAGCAGCCTAAACAGGGGGCCATGGTCGCCGGAGGCCCAGTACTTC.

This clone has just a few counts. This rearrangement joins TRBV7-6 to TRBJ2-1, with D possibly TRBD1 on 5 matching bases. The V and J ends lost 1 base and 4 bases respectively, with 8 bases between them. Germline V gene data show CDR1 as SGHVS and CDR2 as FNYEAQ. The CDR3 sequence is 14 residues long. The CDR3 DNA reads TGTGCCAGCAGCTTAGGGACAACTTACAATGAGCAGTTCTTC. This encodes CASSLGTTYNEQFF.

V is TRBV15 and J is TRBJ2-1; the match to TRBD2 covers 7 bases. From germline, CDR1 is LNHNV and CDR2 YYDKDF (reference sequence). The ends lost 7 bases at V and 4 bases at J; junction bases unmatched: 4. The CDR3 loop spans 13 amino acids. The CDR3 nucleotides read TGTGCCACCAAGCCAGCGGGATACAATGAGCAGTTCTTC. It yields the protein CATKPAGYNEQFF.

This clone has only one observation. The chain has TRBV20-1 and TRBJ2-2; 7 positions agree with TRBD1. CDR1 and CDR2 from the germline V gene are DFQATT and SNEGSKA (reference sequence). V lost 3 bases, J lost 0 bases, and 25 bases stayed unmatched. This CDR3 comprises 22 residues. CDR3 region: CSASWLFRGQPTTPTNTGELFF. DNA for the CDR3: TGCAGTGCTAGTTGGCTTTTTCGGGGACAGCCCACTACCCCCACGAACACCGGGGAGCTGTTTTTT.

This clone was seen a few times. This sequence joins TRBV3-1 (or the pseudogene TRBV3-2) and TRBJ1-2; 7 bases line up with TRBD1. Germline loops: CDR1 LGHDT, CDR2 YNNKEL (reference sequence). The CDR3 has 12 residues. Germline trimming cut 3 bases from V and 7 bases from J; bases unmatched to any gene: 2. The CDR3 coding sequence is TGTGCCAGCAGCCATCGGACAGGTGGCTACACCTTC. Its translation is CASSHRTGGYTF.

This clone was found a few times. The chain joins TRBV30 to TRBJ2-3, with 14 bases fitting TRBD2. V lost 8 bases and J lost 5; bases outside the gene matches: 3. CDR3 length equals 13 residues. Germline V CDR1 and CDR2: GTSNPN, SVGIG (reference sequence). For the CDR3, the DNA is TGTGCCCAAGGACTAGCGGGAGGAGATACGCAGTATTTT. Protein product: CAQGLAGGDTQYF.